Listed below are T cell receptor beta chains from one sample, sequenced in a study of T cells in Graves' hyperthyroidism and ophthalmopathy. Using its own MiXCR run on the multiplex PCR reads, TCRdb lists one record per CDR3 protein. The sample has hundreds of thousands of distinct CDR3 sequences; roughly 13% are singletons. The source material was blood. The receptor set was obtained from a woman younger than 30 with Graves' hyperthyroidism. CDR3s include the opening cysteine and the closing phenylalanine or tryptophan. The D gene is left open where the match is weak. Clone size is not always given. Where it is, it says once, few, many or a class for expanded clones.

CDR3: CASSLTHTEAFF
DNA: TGTGCCAGCAGTCTTACGCACACTGAAGCTTTCTTT
J: TRBJ1-1
D: -
V: TRBV2
size: many

CDR3: CASSVGVRSGTGELFF
DNA: TGTGCCAGCAGCGTAGGGGTTAGGTCGGGGACCGGGGAGCTGTTTTTT
J: TRBJ2-2
D: -
V: TRBV9
size: -

CDR3: CASSVAGDGEKLFF
DNA: TGTGCCAGCAGCGTAGCAGGGGACGGTGAAAAACTGTTTTTT
J: TRBJ1-4
D: -
V: TRBV9
size: many

CDR3: CATSDPEGPSYEQYF
DNA: TGTGCCACCAGTGATCCCGAAGGTCCTTCCTACGAGCAGTACTTC
J: TRBJ2-7
D: -
V: TRBV24-1
size: many

CDR3: CASTIGQLYNQPQHF
DNA: TGTGCCAGCACCATAGGACAGCTCTACAATCAGCCCCAGCATTTT
J: TRBJ1-5
D: -
V: TRBV28
size: many

CDR3: CASSLKPWEGAFF
DNA: TGTGCCAGCAGTTTAAAGCCTTGGGAGGGAGCTTTCTTT
J: TRBJ1-1
D: -
V: TRBV12-3/TRBV12-4
size: many

CDR3: CASSLPPTTSGDYNEQFF
DNA: TGCGCCAGCAGCTTGCCACCGACCACTAGCGGGGATTACAATGAGCAGTTCTTC
J: TRBJ2-1
D: TRBD2
V: TRBV5-1
size: -

CDR3: CASSEYGTGSLRETQYF
DNA: TGTGCCAGCAGTGAATACGGAACGGGCAGCCTCCGGGAGACCCAGTACTTC
J: TRBJ2-5
D: -
V: TRBV25-1
size: few

CDR3: CSAEESGGQLFNQPQHF
DNA: TGCAGTGCAGAGGAGTCAGGGGGCCAACTTTTCAATCAGCCCCAGCATTTT
J: TRBJ1-5
D: TRBD1
V: TRBV20-1
size: many

CDR3: CASSQVGVSTDTQYF
DNA: TGCGCCAGCAGCCAAGTAGGGGTGAGCACAGATACGCAGTATTTT
J: TRBJ2-3
D: -
V: TRBV4-1
size: many

CDR3: CASSLVQRGFF
DNA: TGTGCCAGCAGCTTAGTCCAGCGGGGCTTCTTC
J: TRBJ2-1
D: TRBD2
V: TRBV11-3
size: few

CDR3: CASSLGQVSSYEQYF
DNA: TGTGCCAGCAGCTTAGGACAGGTTAGCTCCTACGAGCAGTACTTC
J: TRBJ2-7
D: -
V: TRBV7-9
size: few

CDR3: CASSLVWLSGRGSYEQYF
DNA: TGTGCCAGCAGCTTAGTTTGGCTTAGCGGGAGGGGTTCCTACGAGCAGTACTTC
J: TRBJ2-7
D: TRBD2
V: TRBV7-2
size: many

CDR3: CASTRRGFYNEQFF
DNA: TGTGCCAGCACCCGGAGGGGGTTCTACAATGAGCAGTTCTTC
J: TRBJ2-1
D: -
V: TRBV27
size: -

CDR3: CASSMESGTEAFF
DNA: TGTGCCAGTAGTATGGAATCGGGCACTGAAGCTTTCTTT
J: TRBJ1-1
D: -
V: TRBV19
size: -

CDR3: CASTIGGSGNTEAFF
DNA: TGTGCCAGCACCATCGGGGGTTCAGGGAACACTGAAGCTTTCTTT
J: TRBJ1-1
D: -
V: TRBV28
size: many

CDR3: CASRFEDNTEAFF
DNA: TGCGCCAGCAGGTTCGAGGACAACACTGAAGCTTTCTTT
J: TRBJ1-1
D: -
V: TRBV5-1
size: many

CDR3: CASSIEEGADHTGELFF
DNA: TGTGCCAGTAGTATCGAAGAAGGGGCGGACCACACCGGGGAGCTGTTTTTT
J: TRBJ2-2
D: -
V: TRBV19
size: once

CDR3: CASSSRQGAGEQFF
DNA: TGTGCCAGCAGCTCCCGACAGGGGGCCGGTGAGCAGTTCTTC
J: TRBJ2-1
D: TRBD1
V: TRBV3-1
size: -

CDR3: CASKTGGRDTGELFF
DNA: TGTGCCAGCAAGACAGGAGGGCGGGACACCGGGGAGCTGTTTTTT
J: TRBJ2-2
D: -
V: TRBV6-1
size: -

CDR3: CSAGGDGTGDGYTF
DNA: TGCAGCGCGGGGGGGGATGGGACAGGGGATGGCTACACCTTC
J: TRBJ1-2
D: TRBD1
V: TRBV29-1
size: many

CDR3: CASSADVGGEQFF
DNA: TGCGCCAGCAGCGCGGACGTCGGTGGTGAGCAGTTCTTC
J: TRBJ2-1
D: -
V: TRBV5-1
size: -

CDR3: CAISGTTGGRELFF
DNA: TGTGCCATCAGTGGAACTACAGGGGGGAGGGAGCTGTTTTTT
J: TRBJ2-2
D: TRBD1
V: TRBV10-3
size: -

CDR3: CSAPRQGLGDGYTF
DNA: TGCAGTGCTCCCCGACAGGGTCTAGGTGATGGCTACACCTTC
J: TRBJ1-2
D: TRBD1
V: TRBV20-1
size: many

CDR3: CASSEGAGELFF
DNA: TGTGCCAGCAGTGAGGGGGCCGGGGAGCTGTTTTTT
J: TRBJ2-2
D: -
V: TRBV6-1
size: many

CDR3: CASSLGWVSGNTIYF
DNA: TGTGCCAGCAGCTTAGGGTGGGTCTCTGGAAACACCATATATTTT
J: TRBJ1-3
D: -
V: TRBV11-2
size: many

CDR3: CASSLLGGFATAQETQYF
DNA: TGTGCCAGCAGCTTACTCGGGGGATTTGCGACAGCCCAAGAGACCCAGTACTTC
J: TRBJ2-5
D: -
V: TRBV7-9
size: -

CDR3: CASSDRPPGYPNQETQYF
DNA: TGTGCCAGCAGTGATCGACCCCCAGGTTACCCCAACCAAGAGACCCAGTACTTC
J: TRBJ2-5
D: -
V: TRBV6-2/TRBV6-3
size: -

CDR3: CASSLADSNTDTQYF
DNA: TGCGCCAGCAGCTTGGCGGACTCTAACACAGATACGCAGTATTTT
J: TRBJ2-3
D: -
V: TRBV5-1
size: few

CDR3: CAWRRAGLFQQYF
DNA: TGTGCCTGGAGACGAGCGGGTCTTTTCCAGCAGTACTTC
J: TRBJ2-7
D: -
V: TRBV30
size: many

CDR3: CASSQEKGLAGTRANEQFF
DNA: TGCGCCAGCAGCCAAGAAAAGGGACTAGCGGGAACTCGCGCCAATGAGCAGTTCTTC
J: TRBJ2-1
D: TRBD2
V: TRBV4-1
size: many

CDR3: CASSSLAVRYNEQFF
DNA: TGTGCCAGCAGTTCACTAGCGGTCCGTTACAATGAGCAGTTCTTC
J: TRBJ2-1
D: TRBD2
V: TRBV6-2/TRBV6-3
size: many

CDR3: CASSRPTTGRTEAFF
DNA: TGTGCCAGCAGTCGACCAACCACAGGGAGGACTGAAGCTTTCTTT
J: TRBJ1-1
D: -
V: TRBV28
size: many

CDR3: CATSAGGATDTQYF
DNA: TGTGCCACCAGCGCGGGGGGGGCAACAGATACGCAGTATTTT
J: TRBJ2-3
D: TRBD2
V: TRBV24-1
size: many

CDR3: CASGSTQGHTSGTSGRTSTHEQYF
DNA: TGTGCTAGTGGCTCGACGCAGGGGCATACCTCCGGGACTAGCGGGAGGACCAGTACCCACGAGCAGTACTTC
J: TRBJ2-7
D: TRBD2
V: TRBV12-5
size: many

CDR3: CASSVGRNPYEQYF
DNA: TGTGCCAGCAGCGTAGGCAGGAACCCGTACGAGCAGTACTTC
J: TRBJ2-7
D: -
V: TRBV9
size: many

CDR3: CAWSVGGSDTQYF
DNA: TGTGCCTGGAGTGTGGGAGGGTCAGATACGCAGTATTTT
J: TRBJ2-3
D: TRBD2
V: TRBV30
size: few

CDR3: CAIRDRVGEPQHF
DNA: TGTGCCATCAGGGACAGGGTGGGGGAGCCCCAGCATTTT
J: TRBJ1-5
D: TRBD1
V: TRBV10-3
size: many

CDR3: CASSQDLAGGEQFF
DNA: TGTGCCAGCAGCCAAGATCTGGCAGGGGGTGAGCAGTTCTTC
J: TRBJ2-1
D: TRBD1
V: TRBV3-1
size: many

CDR3: CSARVGEKLFF
DNA: TGCAGTGCTAGGGTTGGTGAAAAACTGTTTTTT
J: TRBJ1-4
D: -
V: TRBV20-1
size: many

CDR3: CSASLPTATNEKLFF
DNA: TGCAGTGCTTCCCTCCCGACAGCAACTAATGAAAAACTGTTTTTT
J: TRBJ1-4
D: -
V: TRBV20-1
size: many

CDR3: CSVGGGHTQYF
DNA: TGCAGCGTTGGGGGGGGACATACGCAGTATTTT
J: TRBJ2-3
D: TRBD2
V: TRBV29-1
size: many

CDR3: CASSPFGGAYNEQFF
DNA: TGTGCCAGCAGCCCATTCGGGGGAGCTTACAATGAGCAGTTCTTC
J: TRBJ2-1
D: -
V: TRBV6-1
size: many

CDR3: CASSSPGQGITDTQYF
DNA: TGTGCCAGCAGCTCTCCGGGACAGGGGATCACAGATACGCAGTATTTT
J: TRBJ2-3
D: TRBD1
V: TRBV7-2
size: many

CDR3: CSASPPWLAGGGTYNEQFF
DNA: TGCAGTGCTAGTCCCCCGTGGCTAGCGGGGGGCGGTACCTACAATGAGCAGTTCTTC
J: TRBJ2-1
D: TRBD2
V: TRBV20-1
size: many

CDR3: CASSSDRGRGIHF
DNA: TGTGCCAGCAGCTCCGACAGGGGGCGAGGGATCCACTTT
J: TRBJ1-6
D: TRBD1
V: TRBV11-3
size: -

CDR3: CSAPLAGGNEQFF
DNA: TGCAGTGCCCCACTAGCGGGAGGGAATGAGCAGTTCTTC
J: TRBJ2-1
D: TRBD2
V: TRBV20-1
size: once

CDR3: CASSFSSYTEAFF
DNA: TGTGCCAGCAGTTTTAGCAGCTACACTGAAGCTTTCTTT
J: TRBJ1-1
D: -
V: TRBV28
size: many

CDR3: CASSMGYNTEAFF
DNA: TGTGCCAGCAGTATGGGGTATAACACTGAAGCTTTCTTT
J: TRBJ1-1
D: -
V: TRBV12-3/TRBV12-4
size: many

CDR3: CASSLRGTAGYTF
DNA: TGTGCCAGCAGTTTGAGGGGCACAGCTGGCTACACCTTC
J: TRBJ1-2
D: -
V: TRBV12-3/TRBV12-4
size: few

CDR3: CASSLSGELADTQYF
DNA: TGTGCCAGCAGTCTCAGCGGGGAGCTGGCAGATACGCAGTATTTT
J: TRBJ2-3
D: TRBD2
V: TRBV25-1
size: few